This record looks at one T cell receptor delta chain sequence and its context. The protein given by TCRdb reflects a much larger clone and differs at residue 8 from this DNA's translation, likely from a read error; the protein shown is the DNA's translation. Germline V gives CDR1 TSWWSYY, CDR2 QGS. The CDR3 length is 25 residues. J lost 1 base, V lost 2 bases, and 33 bases had no gene match. Bulk repertoires came from Vgamma9/Vdelta2+ or Vdelta2-negative gammadelta T cells flow-sorted from PBMC. This record comes from a study of γδ T cells in repeated Plasmodium falciparum infection. Study in general: Over approximately 640 days, donors received four mosquito-bite P. falciparum NF54 infections.

TCRdb called clones anew from the multiplex PCR reads with CATT. Counted here are around 52,000 delta-chain clones, over 1.5% occurring once; the ten biggest clones make up 15%. The genes are TRDV1 and TRDJ1, with TRDD3 matching 8 bases. The J gene comes from matching the DNA to germline here; TCRdb lacks it. The sequence was obtained from a pool of human donors (malaria-infected and uninfected, not separated). Sequencing was carried out using gamma-delta T cells from blood. CDR3 in DNA: TGTGCTCTTGGGGAAGGGGACTACCTACGTGACCCCTGGGGGAAGTCGACCCGAGGCACCGATAAACTCATCTTT. Amino acid sequence: CALGEGDYLRDPWGKSTRGTDKLIF.